Listed below are T cell receptor beta chains from one sample, sequenced in a study of blood T cell repertoires in COVID-19. The protocol was immunoSEQ multiplex PCR, while the TCRdb copy is restricted to in-frame clones and leaves out a portion. The table records about 300,000 clones, approximately 89% of them present only once. Sequenced: peripheral blood. The receptors were gathered from a woman aged 25 to 39 who had recovered from COVID-19. The CDR3 runs from the conserved cysteine through the conserved F or W. The D gene is left open where the match is weak. Clone size, where shown, is once, few, many, or a class for clones that have expanded.

.,.,TRBV19,TRBJ2-3,TGTGCCAGTAGTATTAGCCCCGTGGCATTAGATACGCAGTATTTT,CASSISPVALDTQYF
.,.,TRBV30,TRBJ1-1,TGTGCCTGGAGTCCCTCGTTCAGGACTGAAGCTTTCTTT,CAWSPSFRTEAFF
.,TRBD2,TRBV7-2,TRBJ2-1,TGTGCCAGCAGCCCCACCCTAGCGGGGCGTTACAATGAGCAGTTCTTC,CASSPTLAGRYNEQFF
.,TRBD2,TRBV27,TRBJ2-7,TGTGCCAGCGGGGGGGTGGATTTGGGCGAGCAGTACTTC,CASGGVDLGEQYF
.,.,TRBV5-4,TRBJ2-1,TGTGCCAGCAGCTTACAGGTGAATGAGCAGTTCTTC,CASSLQVNEQFF
once,.,TRBV28,TRBJ2-5,TGTGCCAGCAGTTTAAGTTCGGGGAGGGAGACCCAGTACTTC,CASSLSSGRETQYF
.,TRBD2,TRBV19,TRBJ2-4,TGTGCCAGTAGTATAGCCGCGGGGGATAGAAACATTCAGTACTTC,CASSIAAGDRNIQYF
.,TRBD2,TRBV27,TRBJ2-3,TGTGCCAGCAGTTCAAGTCCCCTAGCGGTAGATACGCAGTATTTT,CASSSSPLAVDTQYF
.,TRBD2,TRBV27,TRBJ2-3,TGTGCCAGCAGTTTATTTGCGGGGGGAACCACAGATACGCAGTATTTT,CASSLFAGGTTDTQYF
.,TRBD1,TRBV7-8,TRBJ1-1,TGTGCCAGCAGCTTAGGGACAGGGGCGAACACTGAAGCTTTCTTT,CASSLGTGANTEAFF
.,.,TRBV4-2,TRBJ1-5,TGTGCCAGCAGCCATTCTATTCGGGGGGTTAGCAATCAGCCCCAGCATTTT,CASSHSIRGVSNQPQHF
.,.,TRBV9,TRBJ1-1,TGTGCCAGCAGCGTCGGGGCCCGGGACTCTGAAGCTTTCTTT,CASSVGARDSEAFF
.,.,TRBV7-8,TRBJ1-1,TGTGCCAGCAGCCACGGGTGGGACACTGAAGCTTTCTTT,CASSHGWDTEAFF
.,.,TRBV6-2/TRBV6-3,TRBJ2-5,TGTGCCAGCAGTTACGTTGGGGGGGAGACCCAGTACTTC,CASSYVGGETQYF
.,.,TRBV4-1,TRBJ1-6,TGCGCCAGCAGCCAGACAGTGGCCCAACCCCCACCCCTCCACTTT,CASSQTVAQPPPLHF
.,.,TRBV18,TRBJ1-1,TGTGCCAGCTCACCACAGGGGTTGGGCACTGAAGCTTTCTTT,CASSPQGLGTEAFF
.,TRBD1,TRBV5-1,TRBJ1-4,TGCGCCAGCAGCTTGGGGACAGGGCAGGAAAAACTGTTTTTT,CASSLGTGQEKLFF
.,.,TRBV4-2,TRBJ1-1,TGTGCCAGCAGCCAACTGGGACTCGGGAGGGAATGGACGGTCTTT,CASSQLGLGREWTVF
.,TRBD1,TRBV5-1,TRBJ1-4,TGCGCCAGCAGCTACTCCGGGACAGGGGCTGAAAAACTGTTTTTT,CASSYSGTGAEKLFF
.,.,TRBV30,TRBJ2-1,TGTGCCTGGAGTGATCGGTACAATGAGCAGTTCTTC,CAWSDRYNEQFF
.,.,TRBV10-3,TRBJ2-6,TGTGCCATCAGTGACTACGTAGCACCGGGGGCCAACGTCCTGACTTTC,CAISDYVAPGANVLTF
many,TRBD2,TRBV2,TRBJ2-3,TGTGCCAGCACCCGGGGGCTAGCGGGGTACACAGATACGCAGTATTTT,CASTRGLAGYTDTQYF
.,.,TRBV5-6,TRBJ2-7,TGTGCCAGCAGCTTGGACCTTGAGGCCCATGAGCAGTACTTC,CASSLDLEAHEQYF
.,TRBD1,TRBV6-5,TRBJ1-5,TGTGCCAGCAGCAACACAGGGGGGAGCAATCAGCCCCAGCATTTT,CASSNTGGSNQPQHF
.,TRBD2,TRBV20-1,TRBJ2-7,TGCAGTGCTAGTCGACTAGCGGGGGGCCTGGAGCAGTACTTC,CSASRLAGGLEQYF
.,.,TRBV7-6,TRBJ1-3,TGTGCCAGCAGCTCCAGCTCTGGAAACACCATATATTTT,CASSSSSGNTIYF
.,.,TRBV7-3,TRBJ2-3,TGTGCCAGCAGCTTGGCTGGGGCATTCACAGATACGCAGTATTTT,CASSLAGAFTDTQYF
.,TRBD1,TRBV7-9,TRBJ1-1,TGTGCCAGCAGCCTGTCCAGGACAGGGGGCGGTGAAGCTTTCTTT,CASSLSRTGGGEAFF
.,.,TRBV5-1,TRBJ2-3,TGCGCCAGCAGCTTGGTGGAGGGGAGTCGCACAGATACGCAGTATTTT,CASSLVEGSRTDTQYF
.,TRBD1,TRBV7-9,TRBJ2-7,TGTGCCAGCAGCCAGGGGGCCGCCTACGAGCAGTACTTC,CASSQGAAYEQYF
.,TRBD1,TRBV6-2/TRBV6-3,TRBJ2-7,TGTGCCAGCAGCGGACAGGGGACCTACGAGCAGTACTTC,CASSGQGTYEQYF
.,.,TRBV7-9,TRBJ1-2,TGTGCCAGCAGCTTAGCCGGGGGGCATGGCTACACCTTC,CASSLAGGHGYTF
.,.,TRBV19,TRBJ1-2,TGTGCCAGTAGTACCCACATCTCCCGGAGGGAGGGAAACTATGGCTACACCTTC,CASSTHISRREGNYGYTF
few,TRBD2,TRBV7-8,TRBJ2-2,TGTGCCAGCAGCTCCCAACCGGGGGGCACCGGGGAGCTGTTTTTT,CASSSQPGGTGELFF
.,.,TRBV5-6,TRBJ1-2,TGTGCCAGCAGCCCGGACATCCGCGGCTACACCTTC,CASSPDIRGYTF
.,.,TRBV6-5,TRBJ1-2,TGTGCCAGCAGTTACGGTCAGAACTATGGCTACACCTTC,CASSYGQNYGYTF
once,.,TRBV19,TRBJ1-3,TGTGCCAGTAGTATAGGCCTGACAGCTTCTGGAAACACCATATATTTT,CASSIGLTASGNTIYF
.,.,TRBV14,TRBJ1-6,TGTGCCAGCAGCCAGCAACAGATATATAATTCACCCCTCCACTTT,CASSQQQIYNSPLHF